These T cell receptor beta chains were read from a single sample in a study of OX40 agonist ivuxolimab in advanced cancers. Measured with immunoSEQ multiplex PCR; TCRdb has only the in-frame clones, and not every one. The sample records roughly 77,000 clones, approximately 85% being singletons. The sequenced sample was CD4+ or CD8+ T cells sorted from blood, obtained in a trial of the OX40 agonist ivuxolimab. The receptor source for this set is an adult with an advanced solid tumor such as melanoma, head and neck, liver or kidney cancer. Both conserved end residues are trimmed from each CDR3. Each record gives: J gene, V gene, CDR3 protein.

J gene: TRBJ2-5
V gene: TRBV2
CDR3 protein: ASSGHMDVETQY

J gene: TRBJ1-5
V gene: TRBV7-6
CDR3 protein: ASSLSREQPQH

J gene: TRBJ1-3
V gene: TRBV19
CDR3 protein: ASTLAGDAGNTIY

J gene: TRBJ2-1
V gene: TRBV5-1
CDR3 protein: ASSRAGSRNEQF

J gene: TRBJ1-1
V gene: TRBV6-6
CDR3 protein: ASSYPGKNTEAF

J gene: TRBJ1-5
V gene: TRBV5-5
CDR3 protein: ASSPGQGSQPQH

J gene: TRBJ1-5
V gene: TRBV28
CDR3 protein: ASSPQDSGTRNQPQH

J gene: TRBJ1-5
V gene: TRBV6-5
CDR3 protein: ASSYRRGGPNQPQH

J gene: TRBJ1-2
V gene: TRBV7-3
CDR3 protein: ASSQGDGYT

J gene: TRBJ1-4
V gene: TRBV27
CDR3 protein: ASRADQNEKLF

J gene: TRBJ2-2
V gene: TRBV28
CDR3 protein: ASRRGGELF

J gene: TRBJ1-3
V gene: TRBV9
CDR3 protein: ASSYLSTDPGNTIY

J gene: TRBJ1-2
V gene: TRBV4-3
CDR3 protein: ASSQGLGRLDYGYT

J gene: TRBJ2-5
V gene: TRBV7-7
CDR3 protein: ASSLVGLAGGETQY

J gene: TRBJ1-5
V gene: TRBV6-1
CDR3 protein: ASTQAIDQPQH

J gene: TRBJ2-1
V gene: TRBV6-4
CDR3 protein: ASSSGLGRYNEQF

J gene: TRBJ2-5
V gene: TRBV5-1
CDR3 protein: ASSLGSGGVHMQETQY

J gene: TRBJ2-7
V gene: TRBV6-5
CDR3 protein: ASSRGQELYEQY

J gene: TRBJ1-1
V gene: TRBV6-5
CDR3 protein: ASSARTVRTEAF

J gene: TRBJ1-2
V gene: TRBV6-5
CDR3 protein: ASSYRGRGYGYT

J gene: TRBJ2-3
V gene: TRBV5-1
CDR3 protein: ASSPLSDTQY

J gene: TRBJ1-6
V gene: TRBV5-1
CDR3 protein: ASSLEDRGASPLH

J gene: TRBJ2-1
V gene: TRBV19
CDR3 protein: ASSSGGHSYNEQF

J gene: TRBJ1-3
V gene: TRBV19
CDR3 protein: ASSRGLTGNTIY

J gene: TRBJ1-5
V gene: TRBV28
CDR3 protein: ASTLGSQLYSNQPQH

J gene: TRBJ1-3
V gene: TRBV28
CDR3 protein: ASSSMGGYSGNTIY

J gene: TRBJ2-5
V gene: TRBV5-4
CDR3 protein: ASSSDSRETQY

J gene: TRBJ1-2
V gene: TRBV19
CDR3 protein: ASSMPYTEFYYGYT

J gene: TRBJ1-6
V gene: TRBV5-5
CDR3 protein: ASSLEGGRSYNSPLH

J gene: TRBJ1-2
V gene: TRBV5-4
CDR3 protein: ASSLEGAGYGYT

J gene: TRBJ1-1
V gene: TRBV5-4
CDR3 protein: ASSPAVGAAF

J gene: TRBJ1-5
V gene: TRBV2
CDR3 protein: ASGSRREYQPQH

J gene: TRBJ2-2
V gene: TRBV15
CDR3 protein: ATSRGLGTGENTGELF

J gene: TRBJ1-6
V gene: TRBV30
CDR3 protein: ACNTGRVIYNSPLH

J gene: TRBJ2-7
V gene: TRBV19
CDR3 protein: ASSRPDGGYEQY

J gene: TRBJ2-5
V gene: TRBV5-1
CDR3 protein: ASSTGGPEETQY

J gene: TRBJ1-4
V gene: TRBV5-1
CDR3 protein: ASSFQGSEKLF

J gene: TRBJ2-5
V gene: TRBV2
CDR3 protein: ASSVGRGQETQY

J gene: TRBJ2-1
V gene: TRBV7-2
CDR3 protein: ASSSGLAGGAEQF

J gene: TRBJ2-7
V gene: TRBV7-2
CDR3 protein: ASSLAIGREQY

J gene: TRBJ2-7
V gene: TRBV5-1
CDR3 protein: ASSLASRGVYEQY

J gene: TRBJ2-2
V gene: TRBV4-1
CDR3 protein: ASSQGTGPGELF

J gene: TRBJ2-7
V gene: TRBV5-4
CDR3 protein: ASSLAPTGSPYEQY

J gene: TRBJ1-4
V gene: TRBV19
CDR3 protein: ASSIQGGNEKLF

J gene: TRBJ2-1
V gene: TRBV28
CDR3 protein: ASSLTSGVRNEQF